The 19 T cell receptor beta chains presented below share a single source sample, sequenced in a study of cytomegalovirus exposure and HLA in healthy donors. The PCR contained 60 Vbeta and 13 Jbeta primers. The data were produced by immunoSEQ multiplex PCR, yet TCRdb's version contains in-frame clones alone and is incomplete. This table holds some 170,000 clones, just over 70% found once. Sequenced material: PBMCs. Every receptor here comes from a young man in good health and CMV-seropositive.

The CDR3 reads CAWGGGSRQPQHF. In DNA, the CDR3 is TGTGCCTGGGGCGGGGGCTCGCGTCAGCCCCAGCATTTT. The chain carries TRBV30 and TRBJ1-5; perhaps TRBD1 as D (6 bases). Germline loops: CDR1 GTSNPN, CDR2 SVGIG (reference sequence). The CDR3 extends over 13 amino acids. V shed 5 bases and J shed 6 bases, with 14 bases lying between them.

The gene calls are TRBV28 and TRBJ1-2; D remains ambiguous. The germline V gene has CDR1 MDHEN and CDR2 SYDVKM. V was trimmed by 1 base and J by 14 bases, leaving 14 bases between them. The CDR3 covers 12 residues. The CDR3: CASSLSQRTTTF. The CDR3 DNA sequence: TGTGCCAGCAGTTTATCTCAGAGGACTACAACCTTC.

The CDR3 DNA sequence: TGTGCCTGTGCGGGGTATAGGGTCACTGAAGCTTTCTTT. Its protein is CACAGYRVTEAFF. V usage is TRBV30 and J usage is TRBJ1-1; D gene uncertain. Germline V CDR1 and CDR2: GTSNPN, SVGIG (reference sequence). CDR3 length: 13 amino acids. Trimming removed 6 bases from V and 4 bases from J, with 15 bases in between.

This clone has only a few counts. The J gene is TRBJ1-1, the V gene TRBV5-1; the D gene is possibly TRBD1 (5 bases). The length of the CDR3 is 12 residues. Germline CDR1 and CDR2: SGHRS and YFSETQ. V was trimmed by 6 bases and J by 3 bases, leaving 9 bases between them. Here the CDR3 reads CASIGRDTEAFF. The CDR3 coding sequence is TGCGCCAGCATAGGCAGGGACACTGAAGCTTTCTTT.

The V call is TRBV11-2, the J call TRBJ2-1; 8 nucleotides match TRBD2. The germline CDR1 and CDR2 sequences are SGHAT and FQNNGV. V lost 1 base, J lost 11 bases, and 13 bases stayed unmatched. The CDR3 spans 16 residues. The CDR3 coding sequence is TGTGCCAGCAGCTTAGGCGTTAGCGGGATCTTTACTAAGCAGTTCTTC. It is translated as CASSLGVSGIFTKQFF. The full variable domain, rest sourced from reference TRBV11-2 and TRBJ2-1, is EAGVAQSPRYKIIEKRQSVAFWCNPISGHATLYWYQQILGQGPKLLIQFQNNGVVDDSQLPKDRFSAERLKGVDSTLKIQPAKLEDSAVYLCASSLGVSGIFTKQFFGPGTRLTVL.

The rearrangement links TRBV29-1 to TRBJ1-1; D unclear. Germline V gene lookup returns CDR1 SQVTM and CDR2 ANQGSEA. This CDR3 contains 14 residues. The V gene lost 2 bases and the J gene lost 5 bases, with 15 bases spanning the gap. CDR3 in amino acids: CSVENEGRRTEAFF. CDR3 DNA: TGCAGCGTTGAAAACGAAGGTCGGAGGACTGAAGCTTTCTTT.

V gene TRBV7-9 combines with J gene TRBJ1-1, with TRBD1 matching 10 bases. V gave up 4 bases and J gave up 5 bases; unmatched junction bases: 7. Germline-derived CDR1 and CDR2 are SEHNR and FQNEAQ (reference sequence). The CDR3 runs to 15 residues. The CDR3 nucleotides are TGTGCCAGCAGCTCCCCGGGACAGGGGTTTACTGAAGCTTTCTTT. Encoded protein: CASSSPGQGFTEAFF.

The CDR3 bases are TGTGCCAGCAGCCTCCGCAGTGAGCTGTTTTTT. Its translation: CASSLRSELFF. The J gene is TRBJ2-2, the V gene TRBV7-2, with D hard to call. CDR1 and CDR2 from the germline V gene are SGHTA and FQGNSA. This CDR3 is 11 amino acids long. With 5 bases removed from V and 11 bases from J, the gap between germline ends came to 9 bases.

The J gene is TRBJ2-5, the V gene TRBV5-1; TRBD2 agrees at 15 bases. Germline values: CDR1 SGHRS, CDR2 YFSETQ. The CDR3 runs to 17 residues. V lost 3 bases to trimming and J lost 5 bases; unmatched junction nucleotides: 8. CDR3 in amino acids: CASSWGTSGGPGETQYF. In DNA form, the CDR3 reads TGCGCCAGCAGCTGGGGGACTAGCGGGGGGCCGGGGGAGACCCAGTACTTC.

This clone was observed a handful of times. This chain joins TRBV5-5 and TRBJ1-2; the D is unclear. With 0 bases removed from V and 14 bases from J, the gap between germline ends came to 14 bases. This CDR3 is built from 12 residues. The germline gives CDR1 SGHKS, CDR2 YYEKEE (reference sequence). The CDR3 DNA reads TGTGCCAGCAGCTTGGGCTCGATAGAGGCGACCTTC. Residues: CASSLGSIEATF.

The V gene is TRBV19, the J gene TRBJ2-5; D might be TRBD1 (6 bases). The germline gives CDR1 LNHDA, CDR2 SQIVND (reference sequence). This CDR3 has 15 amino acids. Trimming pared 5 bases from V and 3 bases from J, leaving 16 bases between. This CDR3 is CASSLGLDRKETQYF. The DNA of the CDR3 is TGTGCCAGTAGTCTTGGGCTGGACAGAAAAGAGACCCAGTACTTC.

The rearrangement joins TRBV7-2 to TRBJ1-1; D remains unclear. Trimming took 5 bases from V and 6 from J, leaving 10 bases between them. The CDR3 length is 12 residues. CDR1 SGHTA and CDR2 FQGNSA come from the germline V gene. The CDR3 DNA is TGTGCCAGCAGCCTCCGGTTCGCTGAAGCTTTCTTT. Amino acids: CASSLRFAEAFF.

CDR3 loop: CASSQAGNSNQPQHF. The CDR3 DNA follows: TGCGCCAGCAGCCAAGCAGGGAATAGCAATCAGCCCCAGCATTTT. The genes are TRBV4-1 and TRBJ1-5; D may be TRBD1 (5 bases). V lost 1 base, J lost 0 bases, and 7 bases lay in between. The CDR3 is 15 amino acids. From germline, CDR1 is MGHRA and CDR2 YSYEKL.

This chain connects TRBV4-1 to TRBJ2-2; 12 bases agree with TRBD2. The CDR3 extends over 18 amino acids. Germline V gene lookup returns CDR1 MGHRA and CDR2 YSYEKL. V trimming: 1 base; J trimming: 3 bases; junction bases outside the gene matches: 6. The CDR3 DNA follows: TGCGCCAGCAGCCAAGTTGTGAGACTAGCGGGAGACACCGGGGAGCTGTTTTTT. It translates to CASSQVVRLAGDTGELFF.

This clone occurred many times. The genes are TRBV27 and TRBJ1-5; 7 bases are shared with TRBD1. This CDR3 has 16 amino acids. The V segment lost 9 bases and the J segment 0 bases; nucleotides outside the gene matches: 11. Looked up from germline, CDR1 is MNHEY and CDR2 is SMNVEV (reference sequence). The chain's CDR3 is CARYTGTDDSNQPQHF. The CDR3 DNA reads TGTGCCAGATATACCGGGACAGACGATAGCAATCAGCCCCAGCATTTT.

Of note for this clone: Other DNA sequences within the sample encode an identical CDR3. The DNA of the CDR3 is TGTGCCAGTAGTATAGGCGGGAACACTGAAGCTTTCTTT. Translating gives CASSIGGNTEAFF. The rearrangement joins TRBV19 to TRBJ1-1; D is undetermined. The CDR3 runs to 13 residues. The V gene lost 1 base and the J gene lost 1 base, with 4 bases spanning the gap. CDR1 is LNHDA and CDR2 is SQIVND in the germline V gene (reference sequence).

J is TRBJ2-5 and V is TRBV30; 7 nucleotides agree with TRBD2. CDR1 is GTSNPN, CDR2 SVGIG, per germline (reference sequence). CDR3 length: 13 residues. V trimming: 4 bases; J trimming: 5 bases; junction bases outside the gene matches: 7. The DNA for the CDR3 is TGTGCCTGGAATGGGGGGGAAGGGGAGACCCAGTACTTC. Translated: CAWNGGEGETQYF.

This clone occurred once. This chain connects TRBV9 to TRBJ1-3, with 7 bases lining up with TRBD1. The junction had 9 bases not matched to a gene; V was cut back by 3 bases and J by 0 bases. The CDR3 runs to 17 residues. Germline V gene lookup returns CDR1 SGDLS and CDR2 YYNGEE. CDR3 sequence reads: CASSARTGAISGNTIYF. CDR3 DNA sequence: TGTGCCAGCAGCGCCCGTACAGGGGCCATCTCTGGAAACACCATATATTTT.

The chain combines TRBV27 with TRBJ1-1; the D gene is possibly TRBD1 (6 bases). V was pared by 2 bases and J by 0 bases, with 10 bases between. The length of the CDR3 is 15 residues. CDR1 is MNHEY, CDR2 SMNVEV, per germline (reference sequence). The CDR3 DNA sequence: TGTGCCAGCAGTTTAATTGCAGGGGTGAACACTGAAGCTTTCTTT. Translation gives CASSLIAGVNTEAFF.